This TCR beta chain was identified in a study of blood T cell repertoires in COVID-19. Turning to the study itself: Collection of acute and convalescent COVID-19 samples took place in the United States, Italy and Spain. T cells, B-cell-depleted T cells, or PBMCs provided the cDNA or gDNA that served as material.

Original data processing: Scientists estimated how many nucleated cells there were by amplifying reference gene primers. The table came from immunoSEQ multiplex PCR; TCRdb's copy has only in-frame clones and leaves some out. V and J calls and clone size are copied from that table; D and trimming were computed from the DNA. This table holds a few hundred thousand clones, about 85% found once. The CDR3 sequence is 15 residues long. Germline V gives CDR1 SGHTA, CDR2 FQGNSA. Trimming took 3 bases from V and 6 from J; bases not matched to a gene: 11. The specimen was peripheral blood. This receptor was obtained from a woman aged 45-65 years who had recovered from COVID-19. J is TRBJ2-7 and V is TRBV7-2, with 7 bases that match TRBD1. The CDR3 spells CASSLDDRAASEQYF. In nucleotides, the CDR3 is TGTGCCAGCAGCTTGGACGACAGGGCTGCTTCCGAGCAGTACTTC.